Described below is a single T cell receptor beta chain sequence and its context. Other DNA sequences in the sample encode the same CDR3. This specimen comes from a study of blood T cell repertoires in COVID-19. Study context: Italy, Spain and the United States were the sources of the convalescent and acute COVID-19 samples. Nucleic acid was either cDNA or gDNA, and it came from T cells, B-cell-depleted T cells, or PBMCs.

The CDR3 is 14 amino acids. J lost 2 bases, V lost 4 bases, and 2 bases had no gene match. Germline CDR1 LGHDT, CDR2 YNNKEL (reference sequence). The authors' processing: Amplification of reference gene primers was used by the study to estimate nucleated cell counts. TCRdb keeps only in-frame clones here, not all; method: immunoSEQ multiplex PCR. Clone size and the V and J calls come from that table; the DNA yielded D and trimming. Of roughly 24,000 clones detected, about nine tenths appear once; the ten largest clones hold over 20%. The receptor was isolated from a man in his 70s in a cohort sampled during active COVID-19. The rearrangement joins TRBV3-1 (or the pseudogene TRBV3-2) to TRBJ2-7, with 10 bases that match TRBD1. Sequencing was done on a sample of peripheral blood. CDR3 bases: TGTGCCAGCAGCCCGGGACAGGGGCCCTACGAGCAGTACTTC. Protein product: CASSPGQGPYEQYF.